The 26 T cell receptor beta chains listed next were all sequenced from one sample in a study of blood T cell repertoires in COVID-19. Here immunoSEQ multiplex PCR was the method, and the copy in TCRdb shows in-frame clones only, minus some. The data contain roughly 300,000 clones, roughly 85% of them seen just once; the ten biggest clones take up around 4.2%. Sequencing input: PBMCs or T cells enriched from blood (not recorded which). These receptors all come from a woman aged 40 to 49 with acute COVID-19.

The rearrangement links TRBV6-2 or TRBV6-3 to TRBJ1-5; 10 bases align to TRBD1. Trimming removed 5 bases from V and 5 bases from J; junction bases left unmatched: 6. The CDR3 is made up of 15 amino acids. Germline loops: CDR1 MNHEY, CDR2 SVGEGT. CDR3: CASSKGDRGYQPQHF. CDR3 nucleotide sequence: TGTGCCAGCAGTAAGGGGGACAGGGGTTATCAGCCCCAGCATTTT.

V and J are TRBV28 and TRBJ1-2; D possibly corresponds to TRBD1 (6 bases). The CDR3 has 13 residues. Per germline, CDR1 MDHEN and CDR2 SYDVKM. V was shortened by 7 bases and J by 2 bases, with 11 bases between the two germline ends. The CDR3 bases are TGTGCCAGCACCACAGGGTCCAACTATGGCTACACCTTC. Encoded protein: CASTTGSNYGYTF.

The rearrangement uses TRBV7-2 and TRBJ2-7, with 10 bases fitting TRBD2. The CDR3 totals 16 residues. Trimming removed 0 bases from V and 4 bases from J; junction bases left unmatched: 6. Germline V gives CDR1 SGHTA, CDR2 FQGNSA. The CDR3 reads CASSLARGSGRYEQYF. The DNA for the CDR3 is TGTGCCAGCAGCTTAGCGCGGGGTAGCGGGAGGTACGAGCAGTACTTC.

This rearrangement joins TRBV14 to TRBJ1-6, with 7 bases fitting TRBD1. The CDR3 covers 16 residues. Germline V gives CDR1 SGHDN, CDR2 FVKESK. V shed 4 bases, J shed 13 bases, and the junction held 16 bases outside the gene matches. The CDR3 region is CASSPRGVFLSSPLHF. The CDR3 DNA reads TGTGCCAGCAGCCCCAGGGGGGTATTTTTATCGTCTCCCCTCCACTTT.

CDR3 protein: CSASRGLAGGYGEQYF. CDR3 sequence (DNA): TGCAGTGCTAGTAGGGGACTAGCGGGAGGGTATGGCGAGCAGTACTTC. The rearrangement links TRBV20-1 to TRBJ2-7; 16 nucleotides match TRBD2. The CDR3 extends over 16 amino acids. The germline V gene encodes CDR1 DFQATT and CDR2 SNEGSKA (reference sequence). Germline trimming cut 3 bases from V and 6 bases from J; bases unmatched to any gene: 8.

The chain combines TRBV14 with TRBJ2-5; D not certain. The germline gives CDR1 SGHDN, CDR2 FVKESK. V lost 4 bases and J lost 1, with 16 bases in between. CDR3 length equals 16 residues. The CDR3 sequence is CASSRRNSAVQETQYF. As DNA, the CDR3 is TGTGCCAGCAGCCGCCGGAACTCGGCGGTCCAAGAGACCCAGTACTTC. The full variable domain, its missing parts supplied by reference TRBV14 and TRBJ2-5, is EAGVTQFPSHSVIEKGQTVTLRCDPISGHDNLYWYRRVMGKEIKFLLHFVKESKQDESGMPNNRFLAERTGGTYSTLKVQPAELEDSGVYFCASSRRNSAVQETQYFGPGTRLLVL.

This chain joins TRBV2 and TRBJ2-3, with D unclear. V shed 2 bases and J shed 1 base, with 4 bases lying between them. Germline V lookup: CDR1 SNHLY, CDR2 FYNNEI. The CDR3 is 13 amino acids. The CDR3, as DNA: TGTGCCAGCAGTGAAATAGGCACAGATACGCAGTATTTT. Its protein is CASSEIGTDTQYF.

The chain employs TRBV18 and TRBJ1-4; a possible D gene is TRBD1 (5 bases). Trimming cost V 2 bases and J 3 bases, with 7 bases left between them. Looked up from germline, CDR1 is KGHSH and CDR2 is LQKENI. The CDR3 totals 14 residues. Written as DNA, the CDR3 is TGTGCCAGCTCACCAGGGGCATCTAATGAAAAACTGTTTTTT. Residues: CASSPGASNEKLFF. The full variable domain, completed using reference TRBV18 and TRBJ1-4, is NAGVMQNPRHLVRRRGQEARLRCSPMKGHSHVYWYRQLPEEGLKFMVYLQKENIIDESGMPKERFSAEFPKEGPSILRIQQVVRGDSAAYFCASSPGASNEKLFFGSGTQLSVL.

The count of this clone is one. This chain connects TRBV19 to TRBJ2-2; TRBD2 might be the D (6 bases). V lost 4 bases to trimming and J lost 0 bases, with 18 bases between them. CDR3 length: 18 residues. The V gene's germline CDR1 is LNHDA and CDR2 SQIVND (reference sequence). The chain's CDR3 is CASSTPRWGDANTGELFF. CDR3 DNA: TGTGCCAGTAGTACCCCCCGGTGGGGGGACGCGAACACCGGGGAGCTGTTTTTT.

This chain's CDR3 is CASRRGGWRETQYF. DNA for the CDR3: TGTGCCAGCCGAAGGGGGGGCTGGAGAGAGACCCAGTACTTC. V usage is TRBV6-5 and J usage is TRBJ2-5; TRBD2 might be the D (7 bases). The germline V gene encodes CDR1 MNHEY and CDR2 SVGAGI. The V end lost 8 bases, the J end lost 4 bases, and 17 bases lay between the germline ends. CDR3 length equals 14 residues.

A single count supports this clone. This chain uses TRBV19 with TRBJ1-6; 7 bases fit TRBD1. This CDR3 is 16 amino acids long. In germline, CDR1 is LNHDA, CDR2 SQIVND (reference sequence). Unmatched junction bases numbered 7, after V lost 1 base and J lost 7 bases. DNA of the CDR3: TGTGCCAGTAGTATAGGCGACAGGGTCGTCAATTCACCCCTCCACTTT. It codes for CASSIGDRVVNSPLHF.

There are a few counts of this clone. The rearrangement joins TRBV2 to TRBJ1-2; D is undetermined. This CDR3 has 14 residues. The V and J ends lost 3 bases and 4 bases respectively, with 12 bases between them. Per the germline V gene, CDR1 is SNHLY and CDR2 is FYNNEI. The CDR3 nucleotides read TGTGCCAGCAGTGACCCGGGTTACGGCTATGGCTACACCTTC. Protein sequence: CASSDPGYGYGYTF.

The V and J genes are TRBV15 and TRBJ2-3, with 9 bases lining up with TRBD2. CDR3 length equals 16 residues. J gave up 5 bases and V 2 bases, and 8 bases lay outside the gene matches. Germline V gives CDR1 LNHNV, CDR2 YYDKDF (reference sequence). The CDR3, as DNA: TGTGCCACCAGCAGATCAGCGGGGGGCGGCGGAGATACGCAGTATTTT. Translating it yields CATSRSAGGGGDTQYF.

V gene TRBV9 combines with J gene TRBJ2-1; maybe TRBD2 (5 bases). In germline, CDR1 is SGDLS, CDR2 YYNGEE. The V and J ends lost 3 bases and 5 bases respectively, with 15 bases between them. This CDR3 has 15 amino acids. The CDR3: CASSARLSGNNEQFF. CDR3 bases: TGTGCCAGCAGCGCGAGGTTGTCGGGGAACAATGAGCAGTTCTTC.

Concerning this clone itself: At one of its ends the junction is not consistent with the germline gene, which may arise from a read error. This chain connects TRBV7-7 to TRBJ2-2, with 8 bases identical to TRBD1. This CDR3 has 16 amino acids. The germline CDR1 and CDR2 sequences are SSHAT and FNYEAQ (reference sequence). For the CDR3, the DNA is TGTGCTAGCAGTACCCGAAAGACAGGGGACACCGGGGAGCTGTTTTTT. Protein product: CASSTRKTGDTGELFF.

CDR3 DNA: TGCGCCAGCTTAGACAGGGAAACTAGCACAGATACGCAGTATTTT. Protein product: CASLDRETSTDTQYF. This chain links TRBV10-1 with TRBJ2-3; 7 bases match TRBD1. CDR3 length equals 15 residues. Germline V gene lookup returns CDR1 WNHNN and CDR2 SYGVQD (reference sequence). V dropped 8 bases and J dropped 0; count of bases not matched to a gene: 8.

In its sample, this clone was seen a few times. This rearrangement joins TRBV12-2 to TRBJ1-3; the table's D call, TRBD1, was not checked against the DNA. TRBV12-2 is labeled a pseudogene. CDR3 length: 22 amino acids. The CDR3 sequence: CASRLPSPQGPPDLHSGNTIYF. DNA of the CDR3: TGTGCAAGTCGCTTACCATCCCCTCAGGGGCCACCGGATTTACACTCTGGAAACACCATATATTTT.

This clone was counted a single time. The V gene is TRBV4-2, the J gene TRBJ2-1; TRBD2 matches at 15 bases. CDR3 length: 17 residues. V was clipped by 5 bases and J by 6 bases; unmatched bases: 8. Per the germline V gene, CDR1 is LGHNA and CDR2 is YNFKEQ. In nucleotides, the CDR3 is TGTGCCAGCAGCAAAGGACTAGCGGGAGGGCCGGGCAATGAGCAGTTCTTC. Its translation: CASSKGLAGGPGNEQFF.

The genes are TRBV9 and TRBJ2-2; D possibly corresponds to TRBD2 (5 bases). The germline V and J ends were trimmed by 1 base and 0 bases, with 10 bases remaining between them. This CDR3 spans 16 amino acids. The germline CDR1 and CDR2 sequences are SGDLS and YYNGEE. The CDR3 here is CASSVSDYSNTGELFF. In DNA, the CDR3 is TGTGCCAGCAGCGTATCAGACTACTCGAACACCGGGGAGCTGTTTTTT.

The rearrangement links TRBV7-9 to TRBJ1-1, with 7 bases aligning to TRBD1. Germline CDR1 SEHNR, CDR2 FQNEAQ (reference sequence). The CDR3 is made up of 18 amino acids. The ends lost 3 bases at V and 1 base at J; junction bases unmatched: 14. Here the CDR3 DNA reads TGTGCCAGCAGCTTGGGGGACAGAAAAGGAACACAGAACACTGAAGCTTTCTTT. Its protein is CASSLGDRKGTQNTEAFF.

The J gene is TRBJ1-2, the V gene TRBV12-3 or TRBV12-4, with D unresolved. This CDR3 region has 11 residues. Trimming took 2 bases from V and 7 from J, leaving 5 bases between them. The CDR3 loop is CASSLQFGYTF. The CDR3 region has the DNA TGTGCCAGCAGTTTACAGTTTGGCTACACCTTC.

V usage is TRBV28 and J usage is TRBJ2-6; maybe TRBD2 (6 bases). This CDR3 spans 16 amino acids. CDR1 and CDR2 from the germline V gene are MDHEN and SYDVKM. V lost 3 bases and J 2 bases, leaving 11 bases between the germline ends. The CDR3 reads CASSFLGGPGANVLTF. CDR3 bases: TGTGCCAGCAGTTTTTTGGGAGGACCTGGGGCCAACGTCCTGACTTTC.

The rearrangement links TRBV6-5 to TRBJ1-2; maybe TRBD1 (6 bases). V shed 2 bases and J shed 6 bases, with 19 bases lying between them. Looked up from germline, CDR1 is MNHEY and CDR2 is SVGAGI. This CDR3 comprises 16 residues. CDR3 residues: CASSYGPPGGANGYTF. The CDR3 nucleotides read TGTGCCAGCAGTTACGGACCTCCGGGGGGCGCGAATGGCTACACCTTC.

This chain uses TRBV5-4 with TRBJ2-7; the D gene is possibly TRBD2 (6 bases). Per germline, CDR1 SGHNT and CDR2 YYREEE (reference sequence). Trimming removed 2 bases at V and 7 bases at J, with 22 bases between. The CDR3 has 16 amino acids. The CDR3 loop reads CASSLDIAGPRREQYF. CDR3 sequence (DNA): TGTGCCAGCAGCTTAGACATCGCGGGGCCTCGTCGGGAGCAGTACTTC.

This chain links TRBV10-3 with TRBJ2-1; 8 bases match TRBD1. Germline trimming cut 8 bases from V and 12 bases from J; bases unmatched to any gene: 6. Germline V gene lookup returns CDR1 ENHRY and CDR2 SYGVKD. This CDR3 spans 11 amino acids. The CDR3 nucleotides read TGTGCCATCGACAGGGGAGGTTTGCAGTTCTTC. This gives the protein CAIDRGGLQFF.

The chain employs TRBV7-9 and TRBJ1-2; 7 bases align to TRBD1. Unmatched junction bases numbered 10, after V lost 5 bases and J lost 7 bases. Looked up from germline, CDR1 is SEHNR and CDR2 is FQNEAQ (reference sequence). The CDR3 is made up of 14 amino acids. CDR3 region: CASSPQGTAGGYTF. CDR3 DNA sequence: TGTGCCAGCAGCCCGCAAGGGACAGCAGGTGGCTACACCTTC.